This T cell receptor (beta chain) was sequenced during a study of blood T cell repertoires in COVID-19. About the research overall: Acute-phase and convalescent COVID-19 samples originated in the United States, Italy and Spain.

Profiling relied on immunoSEQ multiplex PCR, and the TCRdb table lists in-frame clones only, not all of them. The sample includes 150,000 to 200,000 clones, roughly 84% seen only once; the top ten take roughly 1.4%. The germline CDR1 and CDR2 sequences are SGHTA and FQGNSA. V was pared by 4 bases and J by 9 bases, with 4 bases of the junction left unmatched. The CDR3 sequence is 13 residues long. A single count supports this clone. The source material was peripheral blood. This TCR came from a human donor in a cohort sampled during active COVID-19. The chain is built from TRBV7-2 and TRBJ2-5; 11 bases align to TRBD1. In DNA form, the CDR3 reads TGTGCCAGCAGCTCGGGACAGGGGGTGTCCCAGTACTTC. This sequence encodes CASSSGQGVSQYF.